Shown below are 25 T cell receptor beta chains from a single sample sequenced in a study of cytomegalovirus exposure and HLA in healthy donors. The PCR contained 60 Vbeta and 13 Jbeta primers. This table comes from immunoSEQ multiplex PCR, and its TCRdb copy is limited to in-frame clones, with some not included. This sample has under 90,000 clones, with over 70% found just once. Input material: PBMCs. The origin of the receptors is a woman in her thirties or forties in good health and CMV-seronegative.

The chain combines TRBV6-1 with TRBJ1-2; TRBD1 matches 9 bases. Germline V lookup: CDR1 MNHNS, CDR2 SASEGT. Trimming cost V 10 bases and J 7 bases; bases outside gene matches: 16. The CDR3 is made up of 15 amino acids. CDR3: CATFRDREIMSGYTF. CDR3 sequence (DNA): TGTGCCACCTTCCGGGACAGGGAGATAATGAGTGGCTACACCTTC.

V is TRBV5-1 and J is TRBJ2-3, with D possibly being TRBD1 (6 bases). The CDR3 covers 14 residues. With 4 bases removed from V and 8 bases from J, the gap between germline ends came to 17 bases. Germline V CDR1 and CDR2: SGHRS, YFSETQ. The CDR3 DNA is TGCGCCAGCAGCCTAACGGACAGCCTAGCTACGCAGTATTTT. Translation: CASSLTDSLATQYF.

This clone has just a few counts. The chain employs TRBV28 and TRBJ2-7; D not resolved. Germline V gene sequence: CDR1 MDHEN, CDR2 SYDVKM. Trimming pared 4 bases from V and 3 bases from J, leaving 7 bases between. The CDR3 is 12 residues long. CDR3 sequence reads: CASSSPYYEQYF. CDR3 nucleotide sequence: TGTGCCAGCAGTTCCCCCTACTACGAGCAGTACTTC. Full variable domain (rest looked up from reference TRBV28 and TRBJ2-7): DVKVTQSSRYLVKRTGEKVFLECVQDMDHENMFWYRQDPGLGLRLIYFSYDVKMKEKGDIPEGYSVSREKKERFSLILESASTNQTSMYLCASSSPYYEQYFGPGTRLTVT.

The chain is built from TRBV7-9 and TRBJ1-6; no clear D. Trimming stripped 3 bases from V and 8 bases from J, with 8 bases between. Germline CDR1 is SEHNR and CDR2 is FQNEAQ (reference sequence). The length of the CDR3 is 13 residues. The CDR3 spells CASSFNSDSPLHF. DNA of the CDR3: TGTGCCAGCAGCTTTAATTCGGATTCACCCCTCCACTTT.

CDR3 sequence (DNA): TGTGCCTGGAGTCGGAGCTCAAATCAGCCCCAGCATTTT. Translating it yields CAWSRSSNQPQHF. V is TRBV30 and J is TRBJ1-5; D unresolved. V lost 2 bases and J lost 4, with 9 bases in between. This CDR3 has 13 amino acids. The germline V gene encodes CDR1 GTSNPN and CDR2 SVGIG (reference sequence).

The chain employs TRBV7-3 and TRBJ2-7; 7 nucleotides match TRBD2. The germline V gene has CDR1 SGHTA and CDR2 FQGTGA. The CDR3 length is 14 residues. V lost 3 bases, J lost 0 bases, and 2 bases stayed unmatched. CDR3 DNA: TGTGCCAGCAGCTTGGCTAGCGGCTCCTACGAGCAGTACTTC. Translating it yields CASSLASGSYEQYF.

This clone came up a few times. The chain couples TRBV10-3 to TRBJ1-1, with 8 bases aligning to TRBD1. This CDR3 has 15 residues. The trim removed 0 bases at V and 8 bases at J, leaving 8 bases unmatched. Germline V CDR1 and CDR2: ENHRY, SYGVKD. CDR3 in amino acids: CAISESGRGQVEAFF. For the CDR3, the DNA is TGTGCCATCAGTGAGTCGGGGCGGGGACAGGTAGAAGCTTTCTTT.

The chain recombines TRBV5-4 with TRBJ1-2; TRBD1 matches 9 bases. The J segment lost 1 base and the V segment lost 4 bases, leaving 5 bases of the junction unmatched. CDR1 and CDR2 from the germline V gene are SGHNT and YYREEE (reference sequence). This CDR3 spans 15 amino acids. The CDR3 DNA sequence: TGTGCCAGCAGCCGCGGGACAGGGCTTAACTATGGCTACACCTTC. Translation: CASSRGTGLNYGYTF.

This chain links TRBV6-4 with TRBJ1-1; 8 bases line up with TRBD1. With V trimmed by 5 bases and J by 1 base, 3 bases remained unmatched. Germline CDR1 MRHNA, CDR2 SNTAGT. This CDR3 has 14 amino acids. The CDR3 is CASSPDRANTEAFF. CDR3 nucleotide sequence: TGTGCCAGCAGTCCGGACAGGGCGAACACTGAAGCTTTCTTT.

The genes are TRBV5-8 and TRBJ1-2; 8 bases line up with TRBD1. The CDR3 is made up of 17 amino acids. Germline V gene sequence: CDR1 SGHTS, CDR2 YDEGEE. V trimming: 0 bases; J trimming: 2 bases; junction bases outside the gene matches: 9. CDR3 loop: CASSLAVAGGRNYGYTF. The CDR3 DNA follows: TGTGCCAGCAGCTTGGCCGTGGCAGGGGGCCGAAACTATGGCTACACCTTC. Complete variable domain (other parts from reference TRBV5-8 and TRBJ1-2): EAGVTQSPTHLIKTRGQQATLRCSPISGHTSVYWYQQALGLGLQFLLWYDEGEERNRGNFPPRFSGRQFPNYSSELNVNALELEDSALYLCASSLAVAGGRNYGYTFGSGTRLTVV.

The chain recombines TRBV19 with TRBJ2-5; the match to TRBD2 covers 12 bases. The germline V gene encodes CDR1 LNHDA and CDR2 SQIVND (reference sequence). The CDR3 consists of 15 residues. With V trimmed by 5 bases and J by 5 bases, 6 bases remained unmatched. The CDR3: CASSALAGGPETQYF. CDR3 bases: TGTGCCAGTAGTGCACTAGCGGGGGGCCCTGAGACCCAGTACTTC.

V gene TRBV11-2 combines with J gene TRBJ1-6; D unclear. Germline-derived CDR1 and CDR2 are SGHAT and FQNNGV. V dropped 3 bases and J dropped 15 bases, with 9 bases sitting between them. The CDR3 length is 11 residues. CDR3: CASSFRENLHF. The CDR3 region has the DNA TGTGCCAGCAGCTTCCGGGAAAACCTCCACTTT.

This clone is labeled as medium-sized. The chain uses TRBV28 and TRBJ2-3, with D unresolved. The ends were cut back, 3 bases at V and 2 bases at J, with 3 bases in the middle. From germline, CDR1 is MDHEN and CDR2 SYDVKM. There are 12 residues in the CDR3. The CDR3 DNA follows: TGTGCCAGCAGTTTCGTCACAGATACGCAGTATTTT. As protein: CASSFVTDTQYF.

This chain joins TRBV4-2 and TRBJ2-1; the match to TRBD2 covers 8 bases. V gave up 3 bases and J gave up 4 bases; unmatched junction bases: 8. Per the germline V gene, CDR1 is LGHNA and CDR2 is YNFKEQ. This CDR3 comprises 16 residues. CDR3 sequence: CASSHESGGRYNEQFF. The CDR3 bases are TGTGCCAGCAGCCATGAAAGCGGGGGCCGATACAATGAGCAGTTCTTC.

This chain links TRBV11-2 with TRBJ2-1, with TRBD2 as a possible D gene (7 bases). The CDR3 consists of 16 residues. Trimming pared 7 bases from V and 0 bases from J, leaving 16 bases between. Germline V CDR1 and CDR2: SGHAT, FQNNGV. The CDR3 coding sequence is TGTGCCAGCAACCCTAGGGGGGGAGGCTCCTACAATGAGCAGTTCTTC. This translates into CASNPRGGGSYNEQFF.

The CDR3 loop reads CASSFADNQPQHF. As DNA, the CDR3 is TGTGCCAGCAGTTTTGCAGACAATCAGCCCCAGCATTTT. The chain couples TRBV27 to TRBJ1-5; unclear D gene. The CDR3 is 13 amino acids. In germline, CDR1 is MNHEY, CDR2 SMNVEV (reference sequence). The V gene lost 3 bases and the J gene lost 3 bases, with 6 bases spanning the gap.

The chain combines TRBV11-2 with TRBJ2-7, with unresolved D. CDR3 length equals 13 residues. The V end was cut by 5 bases, the J end by 0 bases, with 8 bases between. CDR1 and CDR2 from the germline V gene are SGHAT and FQNNGV. Here the CDR3 reads CASSLPSSYEQYF. Here the CDR3 DNA reads TGTGCCAGCAGCCTGCCCAGCTCCTACGAGCAGTACTTC.

The V gene is TRBV19, the J gene TRBJ2-5; D gene uncertain. Germline V gene sequence: CDR1 LNHDA, CDR2 SQIVND (reference sequence). CDR3 size: 13 residues. The V gene lost 3 bases and the J gene lost 5 bases, with 10 bases spanning the gap. The CDR3 region has the DNA TGTGCCAGTAGTATCCCCCCAGCGGAGACCCAGTACTTC. Translated, it gives CASSIPPAETQYF.

The gene calls are TRBV6-1 and TRBJ2-7; D might be TRBD2 (6 bases). Germline assignment: CDR1 MNHNS and CDR2 SASEGT. CDR3 length: 14 residues. Trimming removed 7 bases from V and 3 bases from J, with 16 bases in between. The CDR3 nucleotides read TGTGCCAGCACCCGGGACTTCACATACTACGAGCAGTACTTC. As protein: CASTRDFTYYEQYF.

The J gene is TRBJ1-5, the V gene TRBV7-3, with 11 nucleotides matching TRBD1. After removal of 4 bases from V and 2 bases from J, the junction contained 7 bases not matched to a gene. Per germline, CDR1 SGHTA and CDR2 FQGTGA. This CDR3 comprises 17 residues. As DNA, the CDR3 is TGTGCCAGCAGCTCCCGTCCGGGACAGGGGGGCAATCAGCCCCAGCATTTT. It encodes CASSSRPGQGGNQPQHF.

The rearrangement joins TRBV6-1 to TRBJ2-3; D remains ambiguous. V shed 7 bases and J shed 2 bases, with 4 bases lying between them. Germline V gives CDR1 MNHNS, CDR2 SASEGT. This CDR3 comprises 11 residues. The CDR3 nucleotides read TGTGCCAGCACCCACACAGATACGCAGTATTTT. It codes for CASTHTDTQYF.

The chain employs TRBV7-2 and TRBJ2-4; 9 nucleotides agree with TRBD1. J lost 2 bases, V lost 3 bases, and 8 bases had no gene match. The CDR3 consists of 17 residues. Germline-derived CDR1 and CDR2 are SGHTA and FQGNSA. CDR3 amino acids: CASSFYRDRVSKNIQYF. The CDR3 DNA is TGTGCCAGCAGCTTTTACCGGGACAGGGTGTCCAAAAACATTCAGTACTTC.

A single count supports this clone. The rearrangement uses TRBV19 and TRBJ2-7; TRBD2 agrees at 12 bases. Per germline, CDR1 LNHDA and CDR2 SQIVND (reference sequence). This CDR3 is 16 amino acids long. V was pared by 7 bases and J by 1 base, with 8 bases of the junction left unmatched. The CDR3 reads CASKTSGGARSYEQYF. CDR3 bases: TGTGCCAGTAAGACTAGCGGGGGCGCCCGATCCTACGAGCAGTACTTC. The complete variable domain, with remaining parts taken from reference TRBV19 and TRBJ2-7, reads DGGITQSPKYLFRKEGQNVTLSCEQNLNHDAMYWYRQDPGQGLRLIYYSQIVNDFQKGDIAEGYSVSREKKESFPLTVTSAQKNPTAFYLCASKTSGGARSYEQYFGPGTRLTVT.

The chain joins TRBV6-1 to TRBJ1-2, with D perhaps TRBD1 (5 bases). Germline-derived CDR1 and CDR2 are MNHNS and SASEGT. V was trimmed by 0 bases and J by 3 bases, leaving 8 bases between them. The CDR3 length is 14 residues. The CDR3: CASSEAGGDYGYTF. The CDR3 bases are TGTGCCAGCAGTGAAGCGGGGGGAGACTATGGCTACACCTTC.

The chain uses TRBV7-2 and TRBJ1-2, with TRBD1 matching 8 bases. J lost 5 bases, V lost 3 bases, and 8 bases had no gene match. This CDR3 contains 15 residues. Germline CDR1 reads SGHTA; CDR2 reads FQGNSA. CDR3 loop: CASSFQTGVRYGYTF. In DNA form, the CDR3 reads TGTGCCAGCAGCTTCCAGACAGGGGTGAGGTATGGCTACACCTTC.